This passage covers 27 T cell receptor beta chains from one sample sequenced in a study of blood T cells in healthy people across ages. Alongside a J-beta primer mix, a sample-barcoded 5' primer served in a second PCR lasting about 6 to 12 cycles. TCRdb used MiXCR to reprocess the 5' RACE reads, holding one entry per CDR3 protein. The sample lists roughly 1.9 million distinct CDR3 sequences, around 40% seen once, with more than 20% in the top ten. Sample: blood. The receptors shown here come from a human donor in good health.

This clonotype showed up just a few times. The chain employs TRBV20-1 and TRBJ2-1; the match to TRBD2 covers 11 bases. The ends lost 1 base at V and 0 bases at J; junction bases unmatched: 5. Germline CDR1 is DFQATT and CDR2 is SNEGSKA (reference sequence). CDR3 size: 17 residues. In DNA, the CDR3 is TGCAGTGCTAGAGCTAGCGGGGGGCAGAGCTCCTACAATGAGCAGTTCTTC. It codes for CSARASGGQSSYNEQFF.

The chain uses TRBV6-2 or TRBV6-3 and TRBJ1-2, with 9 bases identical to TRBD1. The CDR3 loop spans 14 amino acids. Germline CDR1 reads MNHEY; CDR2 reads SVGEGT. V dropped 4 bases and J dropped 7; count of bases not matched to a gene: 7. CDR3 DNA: TGTGCCAGCAGTTTCCTACAGGGGGCGAGTGGCTACACCTTC. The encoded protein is CASSFLQGASGYTF.

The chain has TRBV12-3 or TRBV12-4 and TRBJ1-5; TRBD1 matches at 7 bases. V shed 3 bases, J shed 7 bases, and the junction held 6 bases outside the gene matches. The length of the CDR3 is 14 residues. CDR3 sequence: CASSFGTEGQPQHF. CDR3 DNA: TGTGCCAGCAGTTTCGGGACAGAGGGACAGCCCCAGCATTTT.

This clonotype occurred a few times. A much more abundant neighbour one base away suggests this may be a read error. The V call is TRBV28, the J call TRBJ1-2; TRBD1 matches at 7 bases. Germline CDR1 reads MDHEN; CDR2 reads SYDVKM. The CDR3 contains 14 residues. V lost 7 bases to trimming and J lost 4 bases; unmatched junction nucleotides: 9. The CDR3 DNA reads TGTGCCAGCACCCGCTCAGGGGGTCGCTATGGCTACACCTTC. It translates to CASTRSGGRYGYTF.

CDR3 bases: TGCAGCGCTGGCCCGGTTCGAGCAGATACGCAGTATTTT. Encoded protein: CSAGPVRADTQYF. This chain joins TRBV29-1 and TRBJ2-3; D remains ambiguous. Deletions cut 7 bases from V and 4 bases from J, with 15 bases between. The CDR3 is made up of 13 amino acids. Germline V gene lookup returns CDR1 SQVTM and CDR2 ANQGSEA.

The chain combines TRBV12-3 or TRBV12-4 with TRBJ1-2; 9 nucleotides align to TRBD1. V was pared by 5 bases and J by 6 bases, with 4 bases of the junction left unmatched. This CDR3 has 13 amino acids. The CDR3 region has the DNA TGTGCCAGCAGTGACAGGGGGTGGAATGGCTACACCTTC. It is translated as CASSDRGWNGYTF.

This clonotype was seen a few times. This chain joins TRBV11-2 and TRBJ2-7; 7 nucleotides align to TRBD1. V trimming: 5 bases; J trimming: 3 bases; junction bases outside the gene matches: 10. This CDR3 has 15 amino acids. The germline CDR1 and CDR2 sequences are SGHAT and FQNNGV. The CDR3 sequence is CASSATITGDYEQYF. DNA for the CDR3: TGTGCCAGCAGCGCGACCATCACAGGGGACTACGAGCAGTACTTC.

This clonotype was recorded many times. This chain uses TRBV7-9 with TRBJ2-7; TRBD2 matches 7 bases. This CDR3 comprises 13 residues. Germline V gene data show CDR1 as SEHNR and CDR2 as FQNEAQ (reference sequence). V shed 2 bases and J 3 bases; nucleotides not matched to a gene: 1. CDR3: CASSLQRDYEQYF. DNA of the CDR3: TGTGCCAGCAGCTTACAGCGGGACTACGAGCAGTACTTC.

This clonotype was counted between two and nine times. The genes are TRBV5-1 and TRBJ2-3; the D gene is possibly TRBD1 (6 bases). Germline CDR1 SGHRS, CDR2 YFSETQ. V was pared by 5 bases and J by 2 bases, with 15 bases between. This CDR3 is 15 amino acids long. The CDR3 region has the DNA TGCGCCAGCAGACCCAACGGACAGTACACAGATACGCAGTATTTT. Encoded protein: CASRPNGQYTDTQYF.

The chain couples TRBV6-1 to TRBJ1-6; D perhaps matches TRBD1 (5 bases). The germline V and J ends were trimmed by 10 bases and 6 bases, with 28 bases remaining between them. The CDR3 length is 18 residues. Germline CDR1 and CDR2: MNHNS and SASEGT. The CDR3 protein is CATSRGRVGAASNSPLHF. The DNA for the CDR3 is TGTGCCACTAGTCGGGGGAGGGTTGGGGCAGCCAGTAATTCACCCCTCCACTTT.

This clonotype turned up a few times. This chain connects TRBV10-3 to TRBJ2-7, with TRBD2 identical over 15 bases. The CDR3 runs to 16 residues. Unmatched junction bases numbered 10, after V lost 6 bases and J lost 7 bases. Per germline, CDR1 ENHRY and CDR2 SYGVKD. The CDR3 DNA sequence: TGTGCCATCAGGACCGGGACTAGCGGGGGGTTAGGTGAGCAGTACTTC. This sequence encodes CAIRTGTSGGLGEQYF.

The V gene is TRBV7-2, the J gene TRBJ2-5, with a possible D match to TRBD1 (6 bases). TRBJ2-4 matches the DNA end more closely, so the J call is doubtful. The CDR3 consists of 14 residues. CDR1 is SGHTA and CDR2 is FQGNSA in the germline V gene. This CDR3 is CASTPAGVKNIQYF. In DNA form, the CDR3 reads TGTGCCAGTACACCGGCAGGGGTCAAAAACATTCAGTACTTC.

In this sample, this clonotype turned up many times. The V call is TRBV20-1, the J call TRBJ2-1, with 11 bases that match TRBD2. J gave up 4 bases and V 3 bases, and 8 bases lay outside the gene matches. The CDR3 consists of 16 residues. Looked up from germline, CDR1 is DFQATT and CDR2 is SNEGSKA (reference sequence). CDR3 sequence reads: CSASPTTSGDYNEQFF. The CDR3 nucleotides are TGCAGTGCTAGCCCTACGACTAGCGGGGATTACAATGAGCAGTTCTTC.

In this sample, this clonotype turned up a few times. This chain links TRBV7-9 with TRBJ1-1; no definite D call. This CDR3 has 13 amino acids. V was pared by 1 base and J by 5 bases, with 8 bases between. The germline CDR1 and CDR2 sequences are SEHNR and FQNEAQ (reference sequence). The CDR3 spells CASSLETRTEAFF. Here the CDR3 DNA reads TGTGCCAGCAGCTTAGAGACCAGGACTGAAGCTTTCTTT.

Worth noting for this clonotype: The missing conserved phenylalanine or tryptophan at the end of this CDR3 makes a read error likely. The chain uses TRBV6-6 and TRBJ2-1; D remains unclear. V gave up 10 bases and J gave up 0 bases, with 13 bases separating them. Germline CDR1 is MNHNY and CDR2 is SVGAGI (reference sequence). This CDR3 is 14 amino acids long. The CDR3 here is CATLDADSYNEQFV. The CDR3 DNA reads TGTGCCACCCTAGACGCCGACTCCTACAATGAGCAGTTCGTC.

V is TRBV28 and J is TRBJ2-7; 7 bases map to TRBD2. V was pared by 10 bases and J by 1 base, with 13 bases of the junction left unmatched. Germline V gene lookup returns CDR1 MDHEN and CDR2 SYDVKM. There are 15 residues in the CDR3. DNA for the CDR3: TGTGCCACCGAGCGGAGCAGCGGGGTTTCCTACGAGCAGTACTTC. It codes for CATERSSGVSYEQYF.

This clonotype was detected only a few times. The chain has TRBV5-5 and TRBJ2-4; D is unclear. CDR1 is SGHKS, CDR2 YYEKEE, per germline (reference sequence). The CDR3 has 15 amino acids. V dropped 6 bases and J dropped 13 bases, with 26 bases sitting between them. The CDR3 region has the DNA TGTGCCAGCACTAAGGGTATCCACTCCTACAATGAGCAGTACTTC. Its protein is CASTKGIHSYNEQYF.

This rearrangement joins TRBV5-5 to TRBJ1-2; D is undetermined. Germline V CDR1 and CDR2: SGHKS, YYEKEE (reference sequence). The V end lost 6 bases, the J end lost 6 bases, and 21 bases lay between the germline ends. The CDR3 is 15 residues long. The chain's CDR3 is CASTKWWGGEDGYTF. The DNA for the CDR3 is TGTGCCAGCACCAAGTGGTGGGGAGGAGAGGATGGCTACACCTTC.

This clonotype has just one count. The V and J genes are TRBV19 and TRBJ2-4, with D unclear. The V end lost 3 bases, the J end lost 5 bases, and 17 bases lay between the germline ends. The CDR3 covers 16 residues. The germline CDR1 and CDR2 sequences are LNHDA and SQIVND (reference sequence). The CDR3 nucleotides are TGTGCCAGTAGTATGGTTGTGGTAGCATCACAAAACATTCAGTACTTC. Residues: CASSMVVVASQNIQYF.

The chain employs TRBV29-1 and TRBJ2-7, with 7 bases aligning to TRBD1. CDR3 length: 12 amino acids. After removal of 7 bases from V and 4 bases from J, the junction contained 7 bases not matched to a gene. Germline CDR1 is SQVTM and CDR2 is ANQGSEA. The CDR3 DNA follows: TGCAGCGCAGGGACAGAGGTTTACGAGCAGTACTTC. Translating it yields CSAGTEVYEQYF.

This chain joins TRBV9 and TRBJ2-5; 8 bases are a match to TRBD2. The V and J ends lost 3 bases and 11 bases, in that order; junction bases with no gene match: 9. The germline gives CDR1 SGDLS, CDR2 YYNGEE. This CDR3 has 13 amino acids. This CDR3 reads CASSAGTSEGQYF. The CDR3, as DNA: TGTGCCAGCAGCGCTGGGACTAGTGAGGGGCAGTACTTC.

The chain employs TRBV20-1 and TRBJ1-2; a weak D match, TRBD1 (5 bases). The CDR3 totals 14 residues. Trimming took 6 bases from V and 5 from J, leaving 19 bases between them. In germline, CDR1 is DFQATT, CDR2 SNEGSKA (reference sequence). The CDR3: CSATLSLGGYGYTF. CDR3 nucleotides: TGCAGTGCCACCCTTTCCCTGGGGGGATATGGCTACACCTTC.

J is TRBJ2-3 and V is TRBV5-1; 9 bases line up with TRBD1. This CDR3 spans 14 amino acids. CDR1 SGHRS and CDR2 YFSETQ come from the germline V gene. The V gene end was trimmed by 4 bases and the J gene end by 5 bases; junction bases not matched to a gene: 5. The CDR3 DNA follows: TGCGCCAGCAGCATTGGACAGGGGAGAGATACGCAGTATTTT. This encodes CASSIGQGRDTQYF.

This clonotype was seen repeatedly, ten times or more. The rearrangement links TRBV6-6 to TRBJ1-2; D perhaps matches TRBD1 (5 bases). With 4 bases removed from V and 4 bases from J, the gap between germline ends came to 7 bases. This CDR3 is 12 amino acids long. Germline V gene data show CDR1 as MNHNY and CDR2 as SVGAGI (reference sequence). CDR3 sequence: CASSSTVYGYTF. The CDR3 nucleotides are TGTGCCAGCAGTTCGACAGTCTATGGCTACACCTTC.

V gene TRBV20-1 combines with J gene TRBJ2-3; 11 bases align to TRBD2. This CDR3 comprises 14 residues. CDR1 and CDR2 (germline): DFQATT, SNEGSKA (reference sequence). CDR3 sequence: CSAIPLAGVDTQYF. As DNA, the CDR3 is TGCAGCGCCATCCCACTAGCGGGGGTGGATACGCAGTATTTT.

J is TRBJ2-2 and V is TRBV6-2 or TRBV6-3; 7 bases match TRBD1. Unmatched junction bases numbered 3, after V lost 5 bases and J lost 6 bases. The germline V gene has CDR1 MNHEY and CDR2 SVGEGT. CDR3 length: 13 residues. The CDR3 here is CASSQQGAGELFF. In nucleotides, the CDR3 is TGTGCCAGCAGTCAGCAGGGGGCCGGGGAGCTGTTTTTT.

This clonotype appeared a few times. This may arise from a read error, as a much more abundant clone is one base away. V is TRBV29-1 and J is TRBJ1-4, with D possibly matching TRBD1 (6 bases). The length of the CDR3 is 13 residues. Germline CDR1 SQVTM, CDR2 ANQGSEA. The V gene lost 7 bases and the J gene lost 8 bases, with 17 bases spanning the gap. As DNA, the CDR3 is TGCAGCGGTACGACAGGAGATAGGGAAAAACTGTTTTTT. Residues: CSGTTGDREKLFF.